This TCR beta chain was retrieved from a study of blood T cell repertoires in COVID-19. Study context: Sites in the United States, Italy and Spain provided acute and convalescent COVID-19 samples. From T cells, B-cell-depleted T cells, or PBMCs came the material, which was cDNA or gDNA.

Authors' analysis steps: Amplification of reference gene primers was used by the study to estimate nucleated cell counts. This table comes from immunoSEQ multiplex PCR, and its TCRdb copy is limited to in-frame clones, with some not included. The DNA was the basis for D and trimming; V, J and clone size are from that table. The sample lists a few hundred thousand clones, approximately 80% occurring once. The sequence derives from a woman older than 75 with active or convalescent COVID-19. Sequencing was performed on peripheral blood.

CDR3 in amino acids: CASSSPGTPAEYF. The CDR3, as DNA: TGTGCCAGTAGTAGCCCCGGGACTCCCGCGGAGTATTTT. V usage is TRBV19 and J usage is TRBJ2-3, with D perhaps matching TRBD2 (6 bases). With 4 bases removed from V and 13 bases from J, the gap between germline ends came to 18 bases. The CDR3 sequence is 13 residues long. Germline lookup yields CDR1 LNHDA and CDR2 SQIVND (reference sequence).